This T cell receptor (beta chain) was observed in a study of cytomegalovirus exposure and HLA in healthy donors. The study's findings and limits: Common viral pathogens were later found to be apparently linked to several of the most significant clusters. TRBV6-2, TRBV6-3 and some other V segments were excluded as indistinguishable. TCR beta V- and J-gene trimming was later associated with a missense DCLRE1C variant. In vitro experiments confirmed that a few CMV-associated chains were specific for CMV antigens.

A note on this clone: Its antigen is still unknown.

Trimming stripped 3 bases from V and 6 bases from J, with 15 bases between. The CDR3 loop spans 15 amino acids. The germline gives CDR1 MDHEN, CDR2 SYDVKM. Primers included in the PCR were 60 Vbeta and 13 Jbeta primers. TCRdb keeps only in-frame clones here, not all; method: immunoSEQ multiplex PCR. The sample yields about 160,000 clones, over 80% seen once. The sequenced material came from PBMCs. The gene calls are TRBV28 and TRBJ1-5, with D hard to call. This clonotype originated in a male donor in good health and CMV-seropositive. For the CDR3, the DNA is TGTGCCAGCAGTTTCCCGGCCGGAGAAGGTCAGCCCCAGCATTTT. Translation gives CASSFPAGEGQPQHF.